The T cell receptor beta chain under discussion was sequenced for a study of cytomegalovirus exposure and HLA in healthy donors. Findings of the study overall: In a later analysis, compared with equally common non-associated chains, HLA-associated beta chains were more expanded. Association with HLA alleles at 0.05 false discovery rate was found for around 15,000 TCR beta sequences in a later analysis. Reportedly, HLA-A and HLA-B alleles of most subjects were accurately predicted from TCR beta.

PCR involved 60 Vbeta and 13 Jbeta primers. Using immunoSEQ multiplex PCR, the repertoire was profiled, and TCRdb retains in-frame clones only, with some absent. The table shows over 95,000 clones, with 70% to 80% occurring only once. The V gene's germline CDR1 is MRHNA and CDR2 SNTAGT. Unmatched junction bases numbered 5, after V lost 8 bases and J lost 4 bases. The CDR3 runs to 13 residues. This clone was found once. The antigen is unknown. The sequenced sample consisted of PBMCs. The chain links TRBV6-4 to TRBJ1-5; 7 nucleotides match TRBD1. This TCR derives from a woman in her forties in good health and CMV-seropositive. CDR3 nucleotide sequence: TGTGCCAGCGGACAGGCCGAAAATCAGCCCCAGCATTTT. It codes for CASGQAENQPQHF.